The 6 T cell receptor beta chains below all came from one sample that was sequenced in a study of blood T cell repertoires in COVID-19. Measured with immunoSEQ multiplex PCR; TCRdb has only the in-frame clones, and not every one. The data hold over 250,000 clones, with 88% observed a single time. The material sequenced was peripheral blood. Receptors were obtained from a woman aged 30 to 39 with acute or convalescent COVID-19.

The rearrangement uses TRBV12-3 or TRBV12-4 and TRBJ1-5; possibly TRBD1 for D (5 bases). This CDR3 contains 13 residues. Trimming removed 6 bases at V and 4 bases at J, with 10 bases between. CDR3 sequence: CASRDIWNQPQHF. In nucleotides, the CDR3 is TGTGCCAGCAGGGACATCTGGAATCAGCCCCAGCATTTT.

This clone has just one count. The gene calls are TRBV5-4 and TRBJ2-3, with D tentatively TRBD1 (6 bases). Trimming pared 6 bases from V and 0 bases from J, leaving 14 bases between. This CDR3 is built from 15 residues. Per the germline V gene, CDR1 is SGHNT and CDR2 is YYREEE (reference sequence). The CDR3 is CASNSLGASTDTQYF. The CDR3 nucleotides are TGTGCCAGCAATAGTTTGGGGGCTAGCACAGATACGCAGTATTTT.

The V call is TRBV4-1, the J call TRBJ2-1, with 10 bases matching TRBD2. The CDR3 contains 18 residues. CDR1 MGHRA and CDR2 YSYEKL come from the germline V gene. V lost 0 bases to trimming and J lost 7 bases; unmatched junction nucleotides: 12. The CDR3 loop reads CASSQEGTSVPLGNEQFF. CDR3 DNA: TGCGCCAGCAGCCAAGAGGGGACTAGCGTTCCCCTTGGTAATGAGCAGTTCTTC.

The genes are TRBV5-1 and TRBJ1-1; D gene unclear. The V end lost 4 bases, the J end lost 1 base, and 14 bases lay between the germline ends. There are 15 residues in the CDR3. The germline V gene has CDR1 SGHRS and CDR2 YFSETQ. CDR3 sequence reads: CASSIAGRGNTEAFF. The CDR3 region has the DNA TGCGCCAGCAGCATAGCCGGGAGAGGGAACACTGAAGCTTTCTTT.

V and J are TRBV7-2 and TRBJ2-1, with 10 bases that match TRBD2. After removal of 4 bases from V and 1 base from J, the junction contained 7 bases not matched to a gene. In germline, CDR1 is SGHTA, CDR2 FQGNSA. The CDR3 totals 17 residues. CDR3 nucleotides: TGTGCCAGCAGCTCGTTAGCGGGAGGTAGGTCCTACAATGAGCAGTTCTTC. It specifies CASSSLAGGRSYNEQFF.

This clone was counted once. The chain is built from TRBV27 and TRBJ2-3; 8 nucleotides line up with TRBD2. Germline values: CDR1 MNHEY, CDR2 SMNVEV (reference sequence). This CDR3 spans 18 amino acids. V shed 0 bases, J shed 1 base, and the junction held 9 bases outside the gene matches. The CDR3 spells CASSLSSGMVWGTDTQYF. The CDR3 nucleotides are TGTGCCAGCAGTTTATCTAGCGGGATGGTATGGGGCACAGATACGCAGTATTTT.